The entry that follows covers one TCR beta chain sequence. This record belongs to a study of blood T cell repertoires in COVID-19. About the study: Material from acute and convalescent COVID-19 was sourced from the United States, Italy and Spain. From T cells, B-cell-depleted T cells, or PBMCs came the material, which was cDNA or gDNA.

Original processing notes: Nucleated cell counts were estimated from reference gene primer amplification. Here immunoSEQ multiplex PCR was the method, and the copy in TCRdb shows in-frame clones only, minus some. The DNA gave D and trimming, while V, J and clone size come from that table. In the table there are some 150,000 clones, about 80% of which are singletons. Germline CDR1 SEHNR, CDR2 FQNEAQ (reference sequence). Deletions cut 3 bases from V and 8 bases from J, with 13 bases between. The length of the CDR3 is 13 residues. The chain uses TRBV7-9 and TRBJ1-2; D remains unclear. The TCR comes from a human donor in a cohort sampled during active COVID-19. The sample taken for sequencing was peripheral blood. CDR3: CASSLEGGWGYTF. The DNA of the CDR3 is TGTGCCAGCAGCTTGGAGGGTGGTTGGGGCTACACCTTC.